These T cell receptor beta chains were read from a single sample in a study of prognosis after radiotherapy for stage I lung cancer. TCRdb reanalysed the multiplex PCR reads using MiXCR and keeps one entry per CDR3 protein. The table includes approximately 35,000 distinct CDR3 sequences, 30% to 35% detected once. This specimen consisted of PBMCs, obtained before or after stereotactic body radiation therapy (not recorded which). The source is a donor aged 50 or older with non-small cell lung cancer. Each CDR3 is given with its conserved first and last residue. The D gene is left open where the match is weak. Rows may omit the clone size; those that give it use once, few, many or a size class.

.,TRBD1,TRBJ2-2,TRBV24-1,CATGDSGTGSPGDLFF,TGTGCCACCGGTGATTCTGGGACAGGGTCGCCCGGGGATCTGTTTTTT
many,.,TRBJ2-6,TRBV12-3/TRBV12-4,CASGLSGANVLTF,TGTGCCAGCGGTCTCTCTGGGGCCAACGTCCTGACTTTC
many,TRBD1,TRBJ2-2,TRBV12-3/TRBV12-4,CASSLQTGSNTGELFF,TGTGCCAGCAGTTTACAGACAGGGAGTAACACCGGGGAGCTGTTTTTT
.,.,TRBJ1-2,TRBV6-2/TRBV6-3,CVNSPTATYGYTF,TGTGTCAACAGTCCCACAGCGACCTATGGCTACACCTTC
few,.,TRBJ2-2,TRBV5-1,CASSPGHLDSATGELFF,TGCGCCAGCAGCCCGGGTCACCTTGATTCGGCCACCGGGGAGCTGTTTTTT
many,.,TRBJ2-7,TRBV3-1,CASSAGTTSYEQYF,TGTGCCAGCAGCGCTGGGACAACTTCCTACGAGCAGTACTTC
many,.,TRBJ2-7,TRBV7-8,CASSLEAWSYEQYF,TGTGCCAGCAGCTTAGAGGCCTGGTCCTACGAGCAGTACTTC
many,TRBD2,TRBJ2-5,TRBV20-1,CSATRLAGHQETQYF,TGCAGTGCTACCCGACTAGCTGGTCATCAAGAGACCCAGTACTTC
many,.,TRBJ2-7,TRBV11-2,CASSLTVEYEQYF,TGTGCCAGCAGCTTAACTGTGGAGTACGAGCAGTACTTC
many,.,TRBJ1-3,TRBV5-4,CASSASTSRGGNTIYF,TGTGCCAGCAGCGCCTCGACAAGCCGAGGAGGAAACACCATATATTTT
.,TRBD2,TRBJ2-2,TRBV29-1,CIVGGGATGELFF,TGCATCGTTGGGGGGGGAGCTACCGGGGAGCTGTTTTTT